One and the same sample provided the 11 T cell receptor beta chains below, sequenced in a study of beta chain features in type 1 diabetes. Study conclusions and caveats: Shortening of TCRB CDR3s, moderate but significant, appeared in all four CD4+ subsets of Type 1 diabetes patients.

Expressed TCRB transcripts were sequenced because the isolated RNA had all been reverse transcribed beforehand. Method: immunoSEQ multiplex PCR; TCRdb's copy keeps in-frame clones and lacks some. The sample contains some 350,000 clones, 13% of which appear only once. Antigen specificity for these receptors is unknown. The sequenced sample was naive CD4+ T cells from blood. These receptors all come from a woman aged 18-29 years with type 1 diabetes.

The CDR3 here is CASSLSPGVEDTQYF. The CDR3 nucleotides read TGCGCCAGCAGCTTGTCGCCGGGAGTTGAAGATACGCAGTATTTT. The chain combines TRBV5-1 with TRBJ2-3; tentative D call: TRBD2 (6 bases). The CDR3 has 15 residues. Trimming removed 1 base from V and 5 bases from J, with 14 bases in between. The germline gives CDR1 SGHRS, CDR2 YFSETQ.

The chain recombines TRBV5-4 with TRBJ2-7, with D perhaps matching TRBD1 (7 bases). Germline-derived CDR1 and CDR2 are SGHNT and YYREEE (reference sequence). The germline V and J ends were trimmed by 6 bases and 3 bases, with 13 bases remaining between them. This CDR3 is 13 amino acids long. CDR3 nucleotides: TGTGCCAGCACCTGGCAGGGGGGCTACGAGCAGTACTTC. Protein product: CASTWQGGYEQYF.

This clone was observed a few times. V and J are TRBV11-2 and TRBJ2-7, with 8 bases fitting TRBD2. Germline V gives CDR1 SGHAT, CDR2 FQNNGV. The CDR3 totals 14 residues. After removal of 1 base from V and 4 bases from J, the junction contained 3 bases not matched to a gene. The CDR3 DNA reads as TGTGCCAGCAGCTTAGTAGCGGGAACTTACGAGCAGTACTTC. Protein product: CASSLVAGTYEQYF. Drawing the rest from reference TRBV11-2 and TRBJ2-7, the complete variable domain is EAGVAQSPRYKIIEKRQSVAFWCNPISGHATLYWYQQILGQGPKLLIQFQNNGVVDDSQLPKDRFSAERLKGVDSTLKIQPAKLEDSAVYLCASSLVAGTYEQYFGPGTRLTVT.

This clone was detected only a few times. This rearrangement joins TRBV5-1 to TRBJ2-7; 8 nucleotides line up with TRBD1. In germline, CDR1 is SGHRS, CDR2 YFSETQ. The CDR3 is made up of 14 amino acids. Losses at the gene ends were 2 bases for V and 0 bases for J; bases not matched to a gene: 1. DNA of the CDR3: TGCGCCAGCAGCTTCACAGGGGGCTCCTACGAGCAGTACTTC. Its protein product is CASSFTGGSYEQYF.

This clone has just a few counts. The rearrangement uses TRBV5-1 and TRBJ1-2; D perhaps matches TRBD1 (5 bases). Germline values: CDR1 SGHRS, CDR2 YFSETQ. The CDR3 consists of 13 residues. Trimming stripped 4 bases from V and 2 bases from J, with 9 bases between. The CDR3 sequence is CASSGGTNYGYTF. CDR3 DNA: TGCGCCAGCAGCGGGGGGACCAACTATGGCTACACCTTC.

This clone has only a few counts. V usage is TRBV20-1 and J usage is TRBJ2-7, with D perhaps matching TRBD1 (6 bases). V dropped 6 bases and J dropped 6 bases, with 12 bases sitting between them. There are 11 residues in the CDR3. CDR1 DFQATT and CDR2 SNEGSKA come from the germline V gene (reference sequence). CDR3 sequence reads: CSAQQGSEQYF. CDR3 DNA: TGCAGTGCGCAACAGGGATCCGAGCAGTACTTC.

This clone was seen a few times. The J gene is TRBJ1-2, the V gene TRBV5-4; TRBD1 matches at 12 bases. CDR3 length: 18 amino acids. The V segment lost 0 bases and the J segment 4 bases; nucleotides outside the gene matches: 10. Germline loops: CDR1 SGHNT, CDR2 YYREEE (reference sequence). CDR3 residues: CASSLAPPGQGAIYGYTF. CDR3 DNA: TGTGCCAGCAGCTTGGCCCCTCCGGGACAGGGGGCGATCTATGGCTACACCTTC.

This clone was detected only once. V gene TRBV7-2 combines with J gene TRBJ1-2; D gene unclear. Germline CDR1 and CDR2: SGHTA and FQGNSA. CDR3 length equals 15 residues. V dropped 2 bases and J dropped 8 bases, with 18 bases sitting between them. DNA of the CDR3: TGTGCCAGCAGCTTAAGATCTGCGGGAGGTAGGGGCTACACCTTC. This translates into CASSLRSAGGRGYTF.

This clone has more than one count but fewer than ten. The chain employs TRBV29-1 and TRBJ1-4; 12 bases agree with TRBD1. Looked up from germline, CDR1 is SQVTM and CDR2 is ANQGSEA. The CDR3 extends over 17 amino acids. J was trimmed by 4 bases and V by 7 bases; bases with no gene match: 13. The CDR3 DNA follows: TGCAGCGCCCGGGGCTGGGGACAGGGGGCTGATAATGAAAAACTGTTTTTT. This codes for CSARGWGQGADNEKLFF.

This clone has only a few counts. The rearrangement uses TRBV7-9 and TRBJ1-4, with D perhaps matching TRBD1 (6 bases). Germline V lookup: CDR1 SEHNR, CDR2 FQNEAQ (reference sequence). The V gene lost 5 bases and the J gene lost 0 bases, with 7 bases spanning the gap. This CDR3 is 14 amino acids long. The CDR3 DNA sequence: TGTGCCAGCAGCCCAGGGGCAACTAATGAAAAACTGTTTTTT. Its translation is CASSPGATNEKLFF.

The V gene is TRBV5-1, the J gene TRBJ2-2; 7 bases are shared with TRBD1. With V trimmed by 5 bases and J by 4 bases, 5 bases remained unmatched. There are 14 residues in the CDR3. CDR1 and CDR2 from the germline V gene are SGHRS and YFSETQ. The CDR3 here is CASRDRVTTGELFF. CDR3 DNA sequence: TGCGCCAGCAGAGACAGGGTAACCACCGGGGAGCTGTTTTTT.